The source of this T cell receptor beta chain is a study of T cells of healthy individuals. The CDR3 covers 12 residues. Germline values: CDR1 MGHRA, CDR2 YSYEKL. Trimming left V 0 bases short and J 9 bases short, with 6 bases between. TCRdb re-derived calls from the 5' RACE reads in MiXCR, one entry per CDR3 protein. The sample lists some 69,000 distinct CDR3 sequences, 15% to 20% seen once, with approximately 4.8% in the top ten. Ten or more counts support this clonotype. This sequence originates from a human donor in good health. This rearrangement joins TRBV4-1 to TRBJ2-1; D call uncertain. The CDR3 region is CASSQDWGEQFF. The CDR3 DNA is TGCGCCAGCAGCCAAGATTGGGGTGAGCAGTTCTTC.